The 21 T cell receptor beta chains below were found in one sample sequenced in a study of early T cells in non-severe SARS-CoV-2 infection. TCRdb re-derived calls from the 5' RACE reads in MiXCR, one entry per CDR3 protein. The profile shows about 77,000 distinct CDR3 sequences, 10% to 15% of them singletons. Sequenced material: whole blood, taken at baseline. The receptor set was obtained from an adult who was a healthcare worker with PCR-confirmed SARS-CoV-2 infection or an uninfected control (not recorded which). The donor label of this sample is uncertain.

CDR3 nucleotides: TGCGCCAGCAGACTTGGACAGTACACCGGGGAGCTGTTTTTT. The encoded protein is CASRLGQYTGELFF. V usage is TRBV5-1 and J usage is TRBJ2-2; TRBD1 is a possible D gene (6 bases). V gave up 5 bases and J gave up 3 bases, with 11 bases separating them. The CDR3 totals 14 residues. CDR1 is SGHRS, CDR2 YFSETQ, per germline.

The chain couples TRBV6-1 to TRBJ2-5; D is perhaps TRBD2 (6 bases). This CDR3 is 15 amino acids long. Germline V gives CDR1 MNHNS, CDR2 SASEGT. V was shortened by 3 bases and J by 7 bases, with 18 bases between the two germline ends. The CDR3 DNA reads as TGTGCCAGCAGTGAGCAATGGGGGGACCTGGGGACCCAGTACTTC. Encoded protein: CASSEQWGDLGTQYF.

CDR3 sequence: CASSPGDTGELFF. Written as DNA, the CDR3 is TGTGCCAGCTCACCAGGAGACACCGGGGAGCTGTTTTTT. The chain uses TRBV18 and TRBJ2-2; D uncertain. The CDR3 has 13 amino acids. The germline V gene has CDR1 KGHSH and CDR2 LQKENI. V dropped 2 bases and J dropped 3 bases, with 4 bases sitting between them.

The sample holds a few counts of this clonotype. The gene calls are TRBV5-1 and TRBJ2-7, with a possible D match to TRBD1 (6 bases). Deletions cut 0 bases from V and 3 bases from J, with 10 bases between. This CDR3 spans 14 amino acids. CDR1 is SGHRS and CDR2 is YFSETQ in the germline V gene. CDR3 bases: TGCGCCAGCAGCTTGGCCAACAGGGACTACGAGCAGTACTTC. Translated: CASSLANRDYEQYF.

The chain combines TRBV29-1 with TRBJ1-2; 7 bases agree with TRBD1. CDR1 is SQVTM, CDR2 ANQGSEA, per germline. Trimming removed 1 base from V and 14 bases from J; junction bases left unmatched: 7. There are 11 residues in the CDR3. The CDR3 region has the DNA TGCAGCGTTGAAGTCCGACAGGGCTTAACCTTC. It codes for CSVEVRQGLTF.

The J gene is TRBJ2-3, the V gene TRBV4-2, with 8 nucleotides matching TRBD1. CDR3 length: 16 residues. From germline, CDR1 is LGHNA and CDR2 YNFKEQ. The ends lost 3 bases at V and 5 bases at J; junction bases unmatched: 10. The CDR3 region is CASSQQRQGLGDTQYF. CDR3 sequence (DNA): TGTGCCAGCAGCCAGCAACGACAGGGGTTGGGAGATACGCAGTATTTT.

This clonotype was detected ten times or more. This sequence joins TRBV12-3 or TRBV12-4 and TRBJ2-3; D is unclear. Trimming took off 3 bases at V and 5 bases at J, with 3 bases between the two ends. This CDR3 contains 11 residues. In nucleotides, the CDR3 is TGTGCCAGCAGTTTTGGAGATACGCAGTATTTT. Protein: CASSFGDTQYF.

DNA for the CDR3: TGCAGTGCTAGCGGACAGGGTTCCAGTCAGCCCCAGCATTTT. Its protein is CSASGQGSSQPQHF. V is TRBV20-1 and J is TRBJ1-5; 8 bases are shared with TRBD1. V was clipped by 3 bases and J by 6 bases; unmatched bases: 7. The CDR3 loop spans 14 amino acids. Per the germline V gene, CDR1 is DFQATT and CDR2 is SNEGSKA (reference sequence).

The genes are TRBV7-2 and TRBJ2-1; 10 bases fit TRBD1. CDR3 length: 14 amino acids. With 5 bases clipped from V and 10 bases from J, the junction kept 8 bases outside the gene matches. CDR1 is SGHTA and CDR2 is FQGNSA in the germline V gene. The CDR3 loop reads CASSLWDRGGEQFF. In DNA form, the CDR3 reads TGTGCCAGCAGCCTCTGGGACAGGGGAGGGGAGCAGTTCTTC. Supplemented by reference TRBV7-2 and TRBJ2-1, the full variable domain reads GAGVSQSPSNKVTEKGKDVELRCDPISGHTALYWYRQSLGQGLEFLIYFQGNSAPDKSGLPSDRFSAERTGGSVSTLTIQRTQQEDSAVYLCASSLWDRGGEQFFGPGTRLTVL.

This chain links TRBV4-1 with TRBJ2-1, with a weak D call TRBD2 (6 bases). This CDR3 is built from 13 residues. V was trimmed by 3 bases and J by 9 bases, leaving 12 bases between them. Germline lookup yields CDR1 MGHRA and CDR2 YSYEKL. In DNA, the CDR3 is TGCGCCAGCAGCCACCTGACTAGTCCTGAGCAGTTCTTC. Amino acid sequence: CASSHLTSPEQFF.

This clonotype was seen only a few times. The chain employs TRBV5-1 and TRBJ1-4; D is perhaps TRBD1 (5 bases). There are 13 residues in the CDR3. Looked up from germline, CDR1 is SGHRS and CDR2 is YFSETQ. Trimming removed 2 bases from V and 8 bases from J, with 10 bases in between. In DNA, the CDR3 is TGCGCCAGCAGCTTCGGGACCGGGGAAAAACTGTTTTTT. Translation gives CASSFGTGEKLFF.

This clonotype was seen repeatedly, ten times or more. The rearrangement joins TRBV11-2 to TRBJ2-6; D gene unclear. V lost 1 base and J 2 bases, leaving 3 bases between the germline ends. This CDR3 has 14 amino acids. Germline loops: CDR1 SGHAT, CDR2 FQNNGV. CDR3 nucleotides: TGTGCCAGCAGCTTAGGTCCTGGGGCCAACGTCCTGACTTTC. This translates into CASSLGPGANVLTF.

The chain links TRBV12-3 or TRBV12-4 to TRBJ1-6; the D gene is possibly TRBD1 (6 bases). The CDR3 totals 15 residues. V was cut by 0 bases and J by 7 bases, with 10 bases left in between. The CDR3 sequence is CASSLASGQNSPLHF. In DNA form, the CDR3 reads TGTGCCAGCAGTTTAGCGTCAGGACAGAATTCACCCCTCCACTTT.

In its sample, this clonotype was seen many times. The chain carries TRBV12-3 or TRBV12-4 and TRBJ1-5, with unresolved D. The CDR3 is 15 amino acids. Trimming stripped 1 base from V and 2 bases from J, with 9 bases between. In DNA form, the CDR3 reads TGTGCCAGCAGTTTAGGGAACGCTCGCAATCAGCCCCAGCATTTT. Protein: CASSLGNARNQPQHF.

The V call is TRBV7-2, the J call TRBJ2-3, with a weak D call TRBD2 (6 bases). Looked up from germline, CDR1 is SGHTA and CDR2 is FQGNSA. The CDR3 is made up of 17 amino acids. Trimming removed 5 bases at V and 4 bases at J, with 22 bases between. DNA of the CDR3: TGTGCCAGCAGCCAAAGGGCCAGATGGGGGGAGGCAGATACGCAGTATTTT. Its translation: CASSQRARWGEADTQYF. Complete variable domain (other parts from reference TRBV7-2 and TRBJ2-3): GAGVSQSPSNKVTEKGKDVELRCDPISGHTALYWYRQSLGQGLEFLIYFQGNSAPDKSGLPSDRFSAERTGGSVSTLTIQRTQQEDSAVYLCASSQRARWGEADTQYFGPGTRLTVL.

The chain carries TRBV5-6 and TRBJ2-7; D is uncertain. The CDR3 covers 11 residues. CDR1 and CDR2 from the germline V gene are SGHDT and YYEEEE. V lost 4 bases, J lost 7 bases, and 9 bases lay in between. CDR3 bases: TGTGCCAGCAGCGGACCTAGGGAGCAGTACTTC. Its translation is CASSGPREQYF.

CDR3 loop: CASSSYRDGREKLFF. CDR3 in DNA: TGTGCCAGCAGCTCCTACCGGGACGGAAGGGAAAAACTGTTTTTT. The chain uses TRBV7-6 and TRBJ1-4; D may be TRBD1 (5 bases). There are 15 residues in the CDR3. The germline V and J ends were trimmed by 4 bases and 8 bases, with 17 bases remaining between them. Germline CDR1 reads SGHVS; CDR2 reads FNYEAQ.

This clonotype showed up just once. The chain employs TRBV30 and TRBJ2-5; 9 bases line up with TRBD2. After removal of 2 bases from V and 3 bases from J, the junction contained 16 bases not matched to a gene. Per the germline V gene, CDR1 is GTSNPN and CDR2 is SVGIG (reference sequence). This CDR3 comprises 18 residues. CDR3 amino acids: CAWSLSIIAGERKETQYF. In nucleotides, the CDR3 is TGTGCCTGGAGTTTATCTATTATAGCGGGGGAAAGAAAAGAGACCCAGTACTTC. Full variable domain (outside the CDR3, taken from reference TRBV30 and TRBJ2-5): SQTIHQWPATLVQPVGSPLSLECTVEGTSNPNLYWYRQAAGRGLQLLFYSVGIGQISSEVPQNLSASRPQDRQFILSSKKLLLSDSGFYLCAWSLSIIAGERKETQYFGPGTRLLVL.

This clonotype appeared a few times. This sequence joins TRBV7-3 and TRBJ2-2, with TRBD1 identical over 7 bases. Trimming cost V 1 base and J 7 bases; bases outside gene matches: 3. The CDR3 length is 14 residues. CDR1 is SGHTA and CDR2 is FQGTGA in the germline V gene. The CDR3 spells CASSLNRGGGELFF. The CDR3 DNA sequence: TGTGCCAGCAGCTTAAACAGGGGCGGCGGGGAGCTGTTTTTT.

This clonotype turned up a few times. The V call is TRBV7-3, the J call TRBJ2-2, with D uncertain. V gave up 6 bases and J gave up 1 base, with 3 bases separating them. The CDR3 loop spans 12 amino acids. Germline V lookup: CDR1 SGHTA, CDR2 FQGTGA. The CDR3 DNA sequence: TGTGCCAGCAGGGGGAACACCGGGGAGCTGTTTTTT. This translates into CASRGNTGELFF.

The CDR3 DNA is TGTGCCAGCTCATTGACTAGCGGGGGCCAAGAGACCCAGTACTTC. Its protein product is CASSLTSGGQETQYF. The rearrangement joins TRBV18 to TRBJ2-5; 12 bases are a match to TRBD2. Unmatched junction bases numbered 2, after V lost 5 bases and J lost 1 base. The CDR3 sequence is 15 residues long. Germline CDR1 is KGHSH and CDR2 is LQKENI.